This TCR beta chain was identified during a study of CD8 T cells in ankylosing spondylitis. Findings and limits, study-wide: Ankylosing spondylitis blood seemed to carry a telltale TCR beta motif made of eight highly homologous variants. Researchers reportedly found disease-linked clones significantly enriched in matched ankylosing spondylitis synovial fluid. In synovial fluid and blood from reactive arthritis, some motif variants were previously reported. Disease-associated clones were CD8+ and fairly uncommon in peripheral blood.

As regards this clonotype: Its antigen is unidentified.

The CDR3 sequence is 15 residues long. The germline V gene has CDR1 SEHNR and CDR2 FQNEAQ (reference sequence). Trimming removed 5 bases from V and 4 bases from J; junction bases left unmatched: 7. The TCR beta libraries were generated through quantitative 5'-RACE incorporating molecular barcodes. One entry per CDR3 protein, called by TCRdb with MiXCR from the 5' RACE reads. The sample holds hundreds of thousands of distinct CDR3 sequences, approximately 17% seen once. The sequenced sample consisted of blood, either unsorted or a sorted T cell fraction (not recorded which). The receptor comes from a male donor with ankylosing spondylitis. This sequence joins TRBV7-9 and TRBJ1-4, with 7 bases matching TRBD1. The CDR3 region has the DNA TGTGCCAGCAGCCCGCTGGGACAGATTAATGAAAAACTGTTTTTT. Its translation: CASSPLGQINEKLFF.